Included here is one T cell receptor (beta chain) sequence, with context. Its antigen is undetermined. Germline CDR1 LGHNT, CDR2 FRNRAP. Between the trimmed V and J ends, which lost 0 bases and 5 bases, there was a span of 16 bases. The CDR3 totals 16 residues. The record originates from a study of cytomegalovirus exposure and HLA in healthy donors. General study points: An Asian-associated ancestry cluster reportedly showed fewer N-insertions than the roughly 600-donor mean in a later analysis. Most of the TCR beta V segments (in an earlier analysis) were productive either about 90% or about 30% of the time. A missense variant in DCLRE1C was later tied to TCR beta V- and J-gene trimming.

Primers included in the PCR were 60 Vbeta and 13 Jbeta primers. Method: immunoSEQ multiplex PCR; TCRdb's copy keeps in-frame clones and lacks some. The sample includes 100,000 to 150,000 clones, 70% to 85% of them seen just once. Healthy donors of bone marrow made up the group. The clonotype was recovered from a woman aged 60-70 years in good health and CMV-seropositive. Material: PBMCs. The rearrangement links TRBV12-5 to TRBJ1-2; D perhaps matches TRBD1 (6 bases). CDR3 amino acids: CASGLVRGGGGYGYTF. The DNA of the CDR3 is TGTGCTAGTGGTTTGGTACGCGGGGGCGGGGGTTATGGCTACACCTTC.